The T cell receptor (beta chain) under discussion was sequenced for a study of siplizumab effects on memory and regulatory T cells. General study points: Unstimulated subsets were the mapping target of only a minor fraction of alloreactive clones. Left unconfirmed was the suppressive function of proliferating Tregs from siplizumab cultures.

Comments on this clone: No antigen is known for it.

The CDR3 is made up of 15 amino acids. V lost 8 bases, J lost 4 bases, and 13 bases stayed unmatched. Germline loops: CDR1 MNHEY, CDR2 SVGAGI. Here immunoSEQ multiplex PCR was the method, and the copy in TCRdb shows in-frame clones only, minus some. The sample consists of roughly 120,000 clones, 94% of them appearing once. The specimen was non-Treg CD4+ T cells sorted from blood. V is TRBV6-5 and J is TRBJ1-2; 7 nucleotides agree with TRBD1. The sequence was obtained from a human donor in good health. DNA of the CDR3: TGTGCCAGCCGGGAGGGGGCTCAGGGAGGCTATGGCTACACCTTC. It specifies CASREGAQGGYGYTF.